This passage covers 28 T cell receptor beta chains from one sample sequenced in a study of beta chain features in type 1 diabetes. Reverse transcription of all isolated RNA meant that expressed TCRB transcripts were sequenced. Repertoires were generated with immunoSEQ multiplex PCR, while TCRdb's copy carries only in-frame clones and drops some. The sample lists 60,000 or so clones, roughly three fifths occurring once. Specimen: Tregs from blood. These receptors were obtained from a young woman in good health.

The gene calls are TRBV7-8 and TRBJ2-5; D is unresolved. Germline lookup yields CDR1 SGHVS and CDR2 FQNEAQ. This CDR3 comprises 11 residues. Trimming stripped 2 bases from V and 5 bases from J, with 3 bases between. Here the CDR3 DNA reads TGTGCCAGCAGCTTAACTGAGACCCAGTACTTC. Translation: CASSLTETQYF.

The chain links TRBV19 to TRBJ1-1; 8 bases fit TRBD1. Germline-derived CDR1 and CDR2 are LNHDA and SQIVND (reference sequence). With V trimmed by 5 bases and J by 9 bases, 14 bases remained unmatched. This CDR3 comprises 15 residues. The CDR3 is CASSLAPTGGRKAFF. The DNA for the CDR3 is TGTGCCAGTAGTCTGGCTCCAACAGGGGGTCGGAAAGCTTTCTTT.

The rearrangement links TRBV7-2 to TRBJ2-7; maybe TRBD2 (6 bases). Deletions cut 3 bases from V and 2 bases from J, with 14 bases between. Germline V lookup: CDR1 SGHTA, CDR2 FQGNSA. The CDR3 is 15 amino acids. This chain's CDR3 is CASSFAGGGTYEQYF. Here the CDR3 DNA reads TGTGCCAGCAGCTTTGCTGGTGGCGGGACCTACGAGCAGTACTTC.

Points on this clone: Compared with germline, one end of the junction differs, possibly owing to a read error. J is TRBJ2-5 and V is TRBV6-6; 10 positions match TRBD2. The germline CDR1 and CDR2 sequences are MNHNY and SVGAGI (reference sequence). This CDR3 is built from 12 residues. The CDR3 region has the DNA TGTGCCAGCAGTCCGACTAGCGGGCGCCGGAACTTC. Translated, it gives CASSPTSGRRNF.

The genes are TRBV18 and TRBJ1-2, with 7 bases that match TRBD1. V lost 4 bases to trimming and J lost 9 bases; unmatched junction nucleotides: 14. There are 15 residues in the CDR3. The germline V gene encodes CDR1 KGHSH and CDR2 LQKENI. This CDR3 is CASSLGTDSSRSYTF. CDR3 coding DNA: TGTGCCAGCTCACTTGGGACAGACTCCTCAAGAAGCTACACCTTC.

The table lists this clone with a count of one. The V and J genes are TRBV27 and TRBJ1-2, with 7 nucleotides matching TRBD1. The CDR3 consists of 14 residues. V shed 3 bases, J shed 2 bases, and the junction held 3 bases outside the gene matches. Germline loops: CDR1 MNHEY, CDR2 SMNVEV (reference sequence). The chain's CDR3 is CASSLRGGNYGYTF. The DNA for the CDR3 is TGTGCCAGCAGTTTGCGAGGGGGCAACTATGGCTACACCTTC.

A few counts support this clone. V gene TRBV30 combines with J gene TRBJ2-5, with D perhaps matching TRBD1 (5 bases). Germline V lookup: CDR1 GTSNPN, CDR2 SVGIG (reference sequence). This CDR3 spans 13 amino acids. V lost 2 bases, J lost 0 bases, and 7 bases lay in between. DNA of the CDR3: TGTGCCTGGAGTCGACAGTACCAAGAGACCCAGTACTTC. Translating it yields CAWSRQYQETQYF.

The V call is TRBV4-1, the J call TRBJ2-3, with D possibly being TRBD2 (6 bases). This CDR3 comprises 14 residues. CDR1 and CDR2 from the germline V gene are MGHRA and YSYEKL. Trimming took 7 bases from V and 3 from J, leaving 14 bases between them. Here the CDR3 DNA reads TGCGCCAGCAAGGAGGGGCCGGGAACAGATACGCAGTATTTT. The encoded protein is CASKEGPGTDTQYF.

The chain couples TRBV11-2 to TRBJ2-4; weak D call: TRBD2 (6 bases). Trimming pared 6 bases from V and 7 bases from J, leaving 13 bases between. Germline CDR1 SGHAT, CDR2 FQNNGV. The CDR3 has 13 amino acids. The chain's CDR3 is CASSPFGGNIQYF. The DNA for the CDR3 is TGTGCCAGCAGTCCATTTGGGGGGAACATTCAGTACTTC.

The rearrangement uses TRBV18 and TRBJ1-2; D is unresolved. With 2 bases removed from V and 8 bases from J, the gap between germline ends came to 9 bases. CDR3 length: 12 amino acids. Germline CDR1 and CDR2: KGHSH and LQKENI. The DNA of the CDR3 is TGTGCCAGCTCACCAGAGAGGGCGGGCTACACCTTC. Its translation is CASSPERAGYTF.

This clone was seen a handful of times. The chain combines TRBV7-2 with TRBJ1-1; no clear D. V was cut by 2 bases and J by 5 bases, with 9 bases left in between. From germline, CDR1 is SGHTA and CDR2 FQGNSA. CDR3 size: 13 residues. The DNA of the CDR3 is TGTGCCAGCAGCTTAAACGGCGGGACTGAAGCTTTCTTT. Its protein is CASSLNGGTEAFF. Supplemented by reference TRBV7-2 and TRBJ1-1, the full variable domain reads GAGVSQSPSNKVTEKGKDVELRCDPISGHTALYWYRQSLGQGLEFLIYFQGNSAPDKSGLPSDRFSAERTGGSVSTLTIQRTQQEDSAVYLCASSLNGGTEAFFGQGTRLTVV.

In its sample, this clone ranks as medium-sized (0.01 to 0.1%). This rearrangement joins TRBV5-1 to TRBJ2-3, with 7 positions matching TRBD1. V dropped 4 bases and J dropped 4; count of bases not matched to a gene: 3. Per germline, CDR1 SGHRS and CDR2 YFSETQ. This CDR3 spans 13 amino acids. The CDR3: CASSIGQADTQYF. DNA for the CDR3: TGCGCCAGCAGCATCGGACAGGCAGATACGCAGTATTTT.

This chain connects TRBV10-3 to TRBJ1-1, with 11 bases identical to TRBD1. CDR1 is ENHRY, CDR2 SYGVKD, per germline. The length of the CDR3 is 15 residues. J lost 4 bases, V lost 5 bases, and 6 bases had no gene match. The CDR3 DNA reads as TGTGCCATCAGTCGTTCCGGGACAGGGGGCACTGAAGCTTTCTTT. Translated: CAISRSGTGGTEAFF.

The chain combines TRBV7-9 with TRBJ2-7; D gene ambiguous. Germline values: CDR1 SEHNR, CDR2 FQNEAQ (reference sequence). The V end was cut by 1 base, the J end by 0 bases, with 10 bases between. The CDR3 sequence is 15 residues long. CDR3 region: CASSLGARSSYEQYF. The CDR3, as DNA: TGTGCCAGCAGCTTAGGGGCACGTAGCTCCTACGAGCAGTACTTC.

This clone was counted a single time. This could be a read error, since a much larger clone is one nucleotide away. The rearrangement links TRBV4-2 to TRBJ1-4, with D maybe TRBD1 (5 bases). The CDR3 runs 15 residues. Trimming took off 4 bases at V and 8 bases at J, with 17 bases between the two ends. Germline-derived CDR1 and CDR2 are LGHNA and YNFKEQ. CDR3 in amino acids: CASSLRTSGGEKLFF. CDR3 sequence (DNA): TGTGCCAGCAGCCTTAGGACGTCTGGGGGGGAAAAACTGTTTTTT.

The rearrangement uses TRBV5-1 and TRBJ2-3, with 7 bases that match TRBD1. There are 15 residues in the CDR3. Trimming took 6 bases from V and 2 from J; bases not matched to a gene: 9. CDR1 SGHRS and CDR2 YFSETQ come from the germline V gene. The CDR3 spells CASTGQASSTDTQYF. The CDR3 DNA sequence: TGCGCCAGCACCGGACAGGCATCTTCCACAGATACGCAGTATTTT.

The chain recombines TRBV10-3 with TRBJ1-3; no definite D call. Per germline, CDR1 ENHRY and CDR2 SYGVKD. This CDR3 region has 15 residues. The V end was cut by 3 bases, the J end by 4 bases, with 13 bases between. DNA for the CDR3: TGTGCCATCAGTGATACGGGGAAGTTCGGAAACACCATATATTTT. Protein product: CAISDTGKFGNTIYF.

This chain joins TRBV9 and TRBJ2-5; 9 bases fit TRBD1. The CDR3 sequence is 14 residues long. Trimming cost V 2 bases and J 8 bases; bases outside gene matches: 7. CDR1 SGDLS and CDR2 YYNGEE come from the germline V gene. CDR3 in DNA: TGTGCCAGCAGCGTTGGACAGGGGACGGAAACCCAGTACTTC. Its translation: CASSVGQGTETQYF. The full variable domain, its missing parts supplied by reference TRBV9 and TRBJ2-5, is DSGVTQTPKHLITATGQRVTLRCSPRSGDLSVYWYQQSLDQGLQFLIQYYNGEERAKGNILERFSAQQFPDLHSELNLSSLELGDSALYFCASSVGQGTETQYFGPGTRLLVL.

The rearrangement uses TRBV25-1 and TRBJ2-5; D uncertain. The ends were cut back, 6 bases at V and 2 bases at J, with 10 bases in the middle. The CDR3 sequence is 13 residues long. Germline assignment: CDR1 MGHDK and CDR2 SYGVNS. CDR3 bases: TGTGCCAGCAGCCGGGTTTTTCAAGAGACCCAGTACTTC. As protein: CASSRVFQETQYF.

The gene calls are TRBV7-9 and TRBJ1-1, with D maybe TRBD1 (5 bases). Trimming shortened V by 5 bases and J by 1 base, and 8 bases separated the two germline ends. This CDR3 contains 13 residues. Germline values: CDR1 SEHNR, CDR2 FQNEAQ (reference sequence). CDR3 sequence: CASSPGQNTEAFF. The CDR3 DNA reads as TGTGCCAGCAGCCCTGGACAGAACACTGAAGCTTTCTTT.

This chain connects TRBV5-1 to TRBJ1-2; TRBD1 aligns across 7 bases. CDR3 length: 15 residues. Per germline, CDR1 SGHRS and CDR2 YFSETQ. The J segment lost 6 bases and the V segment lost 0 bases, leaving 8 bases of the junction unmatched. This chain's CDR3 is CASSLDRGITNGYTF. The CDR3 region has the DNA TGCGCCAGCAGCTTGGACAGGGGTATCACGAATGGCTACACCTTC. Full variable domain (remainder filled in from reference TRBV5-1 and TRBJ1-2): KAGVTQTPRYLIKTRGQQVTLSCSPISGHRSVSWYQQTPGQGLQFLFEYFSETQRNKGNFPGRFSGRQFSNSRSEMNVSTLELGDSALYLCASSLDRGITNGYTFGSGTRLTVV.

V is TRBV19 and J is TRBJ2-2; no firm D call. V lost 6 bases to trimming and J lost 4 bases, with 9 bases between them. Per the germline V gene, CDR1 is LNHDA and CDR2 is SQIVND (reference sequence). The CDR3 has 13 residues. The CDR3 loop reads CASSVGGTGELFF. The CDR3, as DNA: TGTGCCAGTAGCGTCGGCGGCACCGGGGAGCTGTTTTTT.

This clone is a singleton in its sample. The chain employs TRBV5-1 and TRBJ2-7; 7 bases line up with TRBD2. Looked up from germline, CDR1 is SGHRS and CDR2 is YFSETQ. The CDR3 has 15 amino acids. Losses at the gene ends were 0 bases for V and 7 bases for J; bases not matched to a gene: 10. This chain's CDR3 is CASSLAWDYSWEQYF. The CDR3 nucleotides are TGCGCCAGCAGCTTGGCCTGGGACTACTCGTGGGAGCAGTACTTC. Together with reference TRBV5-1 and TRBJ2-7, the CDR3 gives the full variable domain: KAGVTQTPRYLIKTRGQQVTLSCSPISGHRSVSWYQQTPGQGLQFLFEYFSETQRNKGNFPGRFSGRQFSNSRSEMNVSTLELGDSALYLCASSLAWDYSWEQYFGPGTRLTVT.

This clone was detected only a few times. The chain recombines TRBV7-2 with TRBJ2-1; D might be TRBD1 (6 bases). The CDR3 spans 15 residues. The germline CDR1 and CDR2 sequences are SGHTA and FQGNSA. V was pared by 5 bases and J by 5 bases, with 16 bases between. The CDR3 spells CASSIGLGQNNEQFF. The DNA of the CDR3 is TGTGCCAGCAGCATCGGCCTTGGACAGAACAATGAGCAGTTCTTC.

This chain joins TRBV10-3 and TRBJ2-5, with D maybe TRBD2 (5 bases). This CDR3 has 13 residues. V was trimmed by 2 bases and J by 3 bases, leaving 7 bases between them. Germline CDR1 and CDR2: ENHRY and SYGVKD. The CDR3 sequence is CAISETREETQYF. For the CDR3, the DNA is TGTGCCATCAGTGAGACTAGAGAAGAGACCCAGTACTTC.

The chain couples TRBV7-2 to TRBJ2-5, with D perhaps TRBD2 (7 bases). The J call is in doubt because the DNA end fits TRBJ2-7 better. The CDR3 consists of 15 residues. Per germline, CDR1 SGHTA and CDR2 FQGNSA. The CDR3 is CASSLGGGAPDEQYF. CDR3 DNA sequence: TGTGCCAGCAGCTTAGGTGGGGGGGCGCCCGACGAGCAGTACTTC.

The genes are TRBV7-2 and TRBJ2-6; D is perhaps TRBD2 (6 bases). Germline V lookup: CDR1 SGHTA, CDR2 FQGNSA. The CDR3 totals 18 residues. Deletions cut 5 bases from V and 2 bases from J, with 19 bases between. CDR3 residues: CASSPLDGGPAGANVLTF. CDR3 in DNA: TGTGCCAGCAGCCCTCTGGACGGGGGACCGGCTGGGGCCAACGTCCTGACTTTC.

This clone has just a few counts. This chain links TRBV5-4 with TRBJ1-2; the match to TRBD1 covers 8 bases. The germline V gene encodes CDR1 SGHNT and CDR2 YYREEE (reference sequence). The CDR3 is made up of 13 amino acids. J was trimmed by 13 bases and V by 3 bases; bases with no gene match: 11. This chain's CDR3 is CASSSHLGQGGTF. CDR3 sequence (DNA): TGTGCCAGCAGCTCTCACCTCGGACAGGGCGGCACCTTC. Full variable domain (missing parts from reference TRBV5-4 and TRBJ1-2): ETGVTQSPTHLIKTRGQQVTLRCSSQSGHNTVSWYQQALGQGPQFIFQYYREEENGRGNFPPRFSGLQFPNYSSELNVNALELDDSALYLCASSSHLGQGGTFGSGTRLTVV.